Reported below is one TCR beta chain. Its antigen is not identified. Researchers reported that TCR beta cDNA libraries carried unique molecular identifiers. The T cell input of roughly 1 to 11 million gave approximately 460,000 cDNA molecules. TCRdb used MiXCR to reprocess the PCR reads, holding one entry per CDR3 protein. The data hold about 380,000 distinct CDR3 sequences, with around 33% observed a single time. The CDR3 sequence is 19 residues long. Germline CDR1 LGHNA, CDR2 YNFKEQ. J gave up 1 base and V 0 bases, and 8 bases lay outside the gene matches. The record originates from a study of post-analysis software for immune sequencing data. Study summary: The courses of disease that were included comprised relapsing-remitting, secondary progressive and progressive-relapsing multiple sclerosis.

Study-level results: Patients showed TRBV5-6, TRBV5-1 and TRBV20-1 among five TRBV segments more frequent than in controls. Compared against controls, patients with multiple sclerosis displayed significantly lower normalized Chao1 diversity. Batch-mates among the samples co-clustered strongly by F measure.

This TCR derives from a girl aged 10-17 years with multiple sclerosis. Sequenced sample: blood. The rearrangement joins TRBV4-2 to TRBJ2-3, with TRBD2 matching over 12 bases. The CDR3 is CASSQDWSSGGAGTDTQYF. DNA for the CDR3: TGTGCCAGCAGCCAAGATTGGTCTAGCGGGGGGGCGGGCACAGATACGCAGTATTTT.